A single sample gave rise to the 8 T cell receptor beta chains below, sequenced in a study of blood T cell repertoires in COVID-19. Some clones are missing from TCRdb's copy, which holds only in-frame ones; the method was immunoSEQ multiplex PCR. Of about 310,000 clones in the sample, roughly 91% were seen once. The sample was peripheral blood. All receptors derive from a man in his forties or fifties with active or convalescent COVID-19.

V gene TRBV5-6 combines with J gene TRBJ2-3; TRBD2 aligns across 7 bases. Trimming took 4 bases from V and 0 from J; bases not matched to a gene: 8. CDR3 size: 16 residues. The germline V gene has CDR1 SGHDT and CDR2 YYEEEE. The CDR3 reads CASSPAGVRSTDTQYF. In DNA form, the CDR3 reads TGTGCCAGCAGCCCCGCGGGGGTGCGGAGCACAGATACGCAGTATTTT.

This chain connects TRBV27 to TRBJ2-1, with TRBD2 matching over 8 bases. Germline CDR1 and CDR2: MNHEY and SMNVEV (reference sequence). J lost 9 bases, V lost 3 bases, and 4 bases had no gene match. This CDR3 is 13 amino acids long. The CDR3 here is CASSLGTSGEQFF. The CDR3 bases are TGTGCCAGCAGTTTGGGGACTAGTGGTGAGCAGTTCTTC.

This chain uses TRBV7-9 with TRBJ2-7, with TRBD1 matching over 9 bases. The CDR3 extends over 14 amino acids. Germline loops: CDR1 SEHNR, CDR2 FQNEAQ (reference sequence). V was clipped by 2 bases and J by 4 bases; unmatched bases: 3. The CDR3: CASSLTGTGYEQYF. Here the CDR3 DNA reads TGTGCCAGCAGCTTAACCGGGACAGGGTACGAGCAGTACTTC.

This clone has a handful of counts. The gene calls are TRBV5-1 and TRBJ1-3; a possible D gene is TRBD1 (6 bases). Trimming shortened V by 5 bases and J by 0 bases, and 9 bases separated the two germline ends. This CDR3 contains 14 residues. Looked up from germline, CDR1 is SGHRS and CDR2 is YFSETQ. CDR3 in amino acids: CASRTGSSGNTIYF. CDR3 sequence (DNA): TGCGCCAGCAGGACAGGATCCTCTGGAAACACCATATATTTT.

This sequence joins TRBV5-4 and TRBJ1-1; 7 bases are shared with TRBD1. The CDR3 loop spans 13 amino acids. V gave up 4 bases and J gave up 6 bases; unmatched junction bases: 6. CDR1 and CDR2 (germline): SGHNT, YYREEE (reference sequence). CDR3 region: CASSRDREAEAFF. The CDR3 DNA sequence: TGTGCCAGCAGCCGAGACAGGGAAGCTGAAGCTTTCTTT.

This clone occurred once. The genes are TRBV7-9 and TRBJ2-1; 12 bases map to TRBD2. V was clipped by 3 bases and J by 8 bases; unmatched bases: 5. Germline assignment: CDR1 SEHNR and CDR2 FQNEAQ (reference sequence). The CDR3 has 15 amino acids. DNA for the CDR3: TGTGCCAGCAGCTTTAAGACTAGCGGGAGACATGAGCAGTTCTTC. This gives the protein CASSFKTSGRHEQFF. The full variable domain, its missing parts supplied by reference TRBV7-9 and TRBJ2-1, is DTGVSQNPRHKITKRGQNVTFRCDPISEHNRLYWYRQTLGQGPEFLTYFQNEAQLEKSRLLSDRFSAERPKGSFSTLEIQRTEQGDSAMYLCASSFKTSGRHEQFFGPGTRLTVL.

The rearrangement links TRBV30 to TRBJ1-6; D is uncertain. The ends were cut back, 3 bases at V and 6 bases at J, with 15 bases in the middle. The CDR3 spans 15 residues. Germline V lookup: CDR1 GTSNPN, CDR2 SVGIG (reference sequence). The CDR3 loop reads CAWRQTGKTNSPLHF. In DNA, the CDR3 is TGTGCCTGGAGGCAGACCGGGAAAACTAATTCACCCCTCCACTTT. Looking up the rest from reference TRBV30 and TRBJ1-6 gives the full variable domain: SQTIHQWPATLVQPVGSPLSLECTVEGTSNPNLYWYRQAAGRGLQLLFYSVGIGQISSEVPQNLSASRPQDRQFILSSKKLLLSDSGFYLCAWRQTGKTNSPLHFGNGTRLTVT.

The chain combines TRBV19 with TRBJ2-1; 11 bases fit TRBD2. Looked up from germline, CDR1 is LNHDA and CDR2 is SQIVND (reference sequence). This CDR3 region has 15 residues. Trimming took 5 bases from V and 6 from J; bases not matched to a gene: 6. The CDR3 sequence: CASSAGTSGANEQFF. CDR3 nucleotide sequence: TGTGCCAGTAGTGCCGGGACTAGCGGCGCCAATGAGCAGTTCTTC.